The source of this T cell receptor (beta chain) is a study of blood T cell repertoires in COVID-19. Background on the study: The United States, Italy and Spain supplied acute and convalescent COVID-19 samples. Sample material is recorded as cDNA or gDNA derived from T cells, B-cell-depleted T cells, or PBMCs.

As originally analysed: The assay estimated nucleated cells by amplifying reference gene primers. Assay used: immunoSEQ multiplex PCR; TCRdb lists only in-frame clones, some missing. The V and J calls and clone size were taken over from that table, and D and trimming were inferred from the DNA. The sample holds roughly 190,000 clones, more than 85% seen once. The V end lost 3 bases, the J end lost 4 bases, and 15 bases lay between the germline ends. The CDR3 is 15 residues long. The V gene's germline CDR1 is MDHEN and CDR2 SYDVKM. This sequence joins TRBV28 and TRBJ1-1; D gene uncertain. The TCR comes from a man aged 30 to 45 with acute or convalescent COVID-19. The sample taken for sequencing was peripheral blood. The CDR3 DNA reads TGTGCCAGCAGTTTGTTCGTGGGGAGAGTCACTGAAGCTTTCTTT. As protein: CASSLFVGRVTEAFF.